These 6 T cell receptor beta chains originate from one sample sequenced in a study of cytomegalovirus exposure and HLA in healthy donors. Researchers ran the PCR with 60 Vbeta and 13 Jbeta primers. TCRdb's copy holds only in-frame clones and misses some; the assay was immunoSEQ multiplex PCR. The sample yields more than 25,000 clones, approximately 70% seen once. Material for sequencing was PBMCs. These receptors were taken from a woman between 50 and 59 years old in good health and CMV-seronegative.

CDR3 residues: CASSLGGIGLFF. CDR3 DNA sequence: TGTGCCAGCAGTTTAGGGGGGATAGGACTGTTTTTT. This chain links TRBV28 with TRBJ1-4, with a possible D match to TRBD1 (5 bases). Germline CDR1 reads MDHEN; CDR2 reads SYDVKM. Trimming cost V 2 bases and J 13 bases, with 11 bases left between them. This CDR3 is built from 12 residues.

The chain is built from TRBV6-4 and TRBJ2-2; TRBD1 matches 11 bases. The CDR3 totals 15 residues. The junction had 0 bases not matched to a gene; V was cut back by 3 bases and J by 3 bases. Germline CDR1 is MRHNA and CDR2 is SNTAGT. The CDR3 protein is CASSEGQGDTGELFF. The CDR3 region has the DNA TGTGCCAGCAGTGAGGGACAGGGGGACACCGGGGAGCTGTTTTTT.

The chain recombines TRBV29-1 with TRBJ1-1; maybe TRBD1 (5 bases). V shed 6 bases and J shed 2 bases, with 16 bases lying between them. This CDR3 spans 14 amino acids. Per germline, CDR1 SQVTM and CDR2 ANQGSEA. The CDR3 DNA reads as TGCAGCGTGACCGACAGTGGGGTAAACACTGAAGCTTTCTTT. Its translation: CSVTDSGVNTEAFF.

This clone was seen a few times. The V and J genes are TRBV6-1 and TRBJ1-1; D gene unclear. The CDR3 is 13 residues long. CDR1 is MNHNS, CDR2 SASEGT, per germline. V gave up 0 bases and J gave up 3 bases, with 5 bases separating them. The CDR3, as DNA: TGTGCCAGCAGTGAAGCGCGGGACACTGAAGCTTTCTTT. This encodes CASSEARDTEAFF.

The J gene is TRBJ1-2, the V gene TRBV5-1; weak D call: TRBD1 (5 bases). This CDR3 region has 14 residues. Germline-derived CDR1 and CDR2 are SGHRS and YFSETQ. V lost 0 bases to trimming and J lost 7 bases, with 13 bases between them. The CDR3 is CASSLDRQYAGYTF. CDR3 coding DNA: TGCGCCAGCAGCTTGGATCGACAGTACGCTGGCTACACCTTC. Based on the CDR3 plus reference TRBV5-1 and TRBJ1-2, the full variable domain is KAGVTQTPRYLIKTRGQQVTLSCSPISGHRSVSWYQQTPGQGLQFLFEYFSETQRNKGNFPGRFSGRQFSNSRSEMNVSTLELGDSALYLCASSLDRQYAGYTFGSGTRLTVV.

The chain has TRBV7-9 and TRBJ2-7; TRBD1 matches 9 bases. The CDR3 contains 14 residues. The germline gives CDR1 SEHNR, CDR2 FQNEAQ (reference sequence). V was clipped by 5 bases and J by 5 bases; unmatched bases: 7. For the CDR3, the DNA is TGTGCCAGCAGCCAATACGGGACAGGGAACGAGCAGTACTTC. Protein: CASSQYGTGNEQYF.